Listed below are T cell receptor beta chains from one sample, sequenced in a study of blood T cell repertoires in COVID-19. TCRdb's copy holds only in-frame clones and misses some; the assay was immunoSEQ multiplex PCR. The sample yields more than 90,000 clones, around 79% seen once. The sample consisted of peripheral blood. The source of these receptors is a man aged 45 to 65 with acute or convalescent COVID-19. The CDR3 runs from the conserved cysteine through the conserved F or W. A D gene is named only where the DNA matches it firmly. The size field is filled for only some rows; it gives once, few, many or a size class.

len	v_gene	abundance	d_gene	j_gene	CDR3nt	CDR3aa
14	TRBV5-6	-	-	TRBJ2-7	TGTGCCAGCAGCCAGACACCCTACTCCTACGAGCAGTACTTC	CASSQTPYSYEQYF
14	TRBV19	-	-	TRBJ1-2	TGTGCCAGTAGGGCCCAGGGGAAGGACTATGGCTACACCTTC	CASRAQGKDYGYTF
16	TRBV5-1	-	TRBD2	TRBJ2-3	TGCGCCAGCAGCATCGGACTAGTGGGTAGCACAGATACGCAGTATTTT	CASSIGLVGSTDTQYF
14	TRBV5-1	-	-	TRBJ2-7	TGCGCCAGCAGGGGATGGACAGACAGCTACGAGCAGTACTTC	CASRGWTDSYEQYF
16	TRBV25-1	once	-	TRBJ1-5	TGTGCCAGCAGTGAATACCACAGGATACAAGGTCAGCCCCAGCATTTT	CASSEYHRIQGQPQHF
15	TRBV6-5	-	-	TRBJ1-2	TGTGCCAGCTTGGACAGTAAAAAATTTAACTATGGCTACACCTTC	CASLDSKKFNYGYTF
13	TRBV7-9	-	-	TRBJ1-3	TGTGCCAGCAGCTCCCGACAGTTGGACACCATATATTTT	CASSSRQLDTIYF
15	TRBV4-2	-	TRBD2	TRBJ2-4	TGTGCCAGCAGCCCCCCGGAAGACGGGAGGGACATTCAGTACTTC	CASSPPEDGRDIQYF
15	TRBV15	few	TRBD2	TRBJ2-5	TGTGCCACCAGCAGAGATCCTAGCGGTCAAGAGACCCAGTACTTC	CATSRDPSGQETQYF
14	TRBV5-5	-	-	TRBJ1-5	TGTGCCAGCAGCTTGGGACAGACCAATCAGCCCCAGCATTTT	CASSLGQTNQPQHF
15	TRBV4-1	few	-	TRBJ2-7	TGCGCCAGCAGCCCTAACACACAGTACCCCTACGAGCAGTACTTC	CASSPNTQYPYEQYF
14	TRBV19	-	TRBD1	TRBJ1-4	TGTGCCAGTAGTCCCTGGGACAGGGCTGAAAAACTGTTTTTT	CASSPWDRAEKLFF
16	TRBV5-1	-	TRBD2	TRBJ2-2	TGCGCCAGCAGCTTCCTAGCGGGGGTGAACACCGGGGAGCTGTTTTTT	CASSFLAGVNTGELFF
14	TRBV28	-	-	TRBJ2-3	TGTGCCAGCAGTTTGGTTGGAGATCCAGATACGCAGTATTTT	CASSLVGDPDTQYF
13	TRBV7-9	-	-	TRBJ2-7	TGTGCCAGCAGCACGACAGGGAGGTACGAGCAGTACTTC	CASSTTGRYEQYF
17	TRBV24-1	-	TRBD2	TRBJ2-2	TGTGCCACCAGTGATTCAGCGAGCGGGAGAGGCATCGGGGAGCTGTTTTTT	CATSDSASGRGIGELFF
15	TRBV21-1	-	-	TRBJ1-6	TGTGCCAGCAGCAAGACGGCAGGTCATAATTCACCCCTCCACTTT	CASSKTAGHNSPLHF
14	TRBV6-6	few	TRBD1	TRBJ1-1	TGTGCCAGCAGTCTGGGACAGGTCTCCGGCTCAGCTTTCTTT	CASSLGQVSGSAFF
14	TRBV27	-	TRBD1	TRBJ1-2	TGTGCCAGCAGTTTAGGACAGGGGGTATTTGGCTACACCTTC	CASSLGQGVFGYTF
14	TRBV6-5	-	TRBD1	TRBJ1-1	TGTGCCAGCAGCCCAGGACAGGGTTTAACTGAAGCTTTCTTT	CASSPGQGLTEAFF
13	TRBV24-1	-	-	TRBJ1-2	TGTGCCACCAGTGATCCCGCTAGCTATGGCTACACCTTC	CATSDPASYGYTF
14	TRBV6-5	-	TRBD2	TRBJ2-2	TGTGCCAGCGGGACTAGCCGCATTACCGGGGAGCTGTTTTTT	CASGTSRITGELFF
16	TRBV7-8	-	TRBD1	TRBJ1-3	TGTGCCAGCAGCCCTAGGACAGGTCCCTCTGGAAACACCATATATTTT	CASSPRTGPSGNTIYF
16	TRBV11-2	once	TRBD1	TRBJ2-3	TGTGCCAGCAGCTCGGTGAGGGGGCCCAGGCCTGATACGCAGTATTTT	CASSSVRGPRPDTQYF
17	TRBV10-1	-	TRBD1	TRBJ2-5	TGCGCCAGCAGTGATGCCGGCAGGACAGGGGGCGAAGGGACCCAGTACTTC	CASSDAGRTGGEGTQYF
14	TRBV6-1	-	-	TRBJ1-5	TGTGCCAGCAGTGAAGTGGAGGATTATCAGCCCCAGCATTTT	CASSEVEDYQPQHF
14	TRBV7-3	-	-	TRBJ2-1	TGTGCCAGCAGCTTAAGGTCGGGATCCAATGAGCAGTTCTTC	CASSLRSGSNEQFF
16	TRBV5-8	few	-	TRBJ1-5	TGTGCCAGCAGCTCGTGGGGACTATTTAGCAATCAGCCCCAGCATTTT	CASSSWGLFSNQPQHF
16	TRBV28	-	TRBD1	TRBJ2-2	TGTGCCAGCAGTTTATATGGGACAGGGTTCCTCGGGGAGCTGTTTTTT	CASSLYGTGFLGELFF
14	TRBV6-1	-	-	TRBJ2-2	TGTGCCAGCAGTGAATTTCGGAACACCGGGGAGCTGTTTTTT	CASSEFRNTGELFF
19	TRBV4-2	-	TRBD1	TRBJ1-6	TGTGCCAGCAGCCAAGATCAACAGGGGCCCCTTACCTATAATTCACCCCTCCACTTT	CASSQDQQGPLTYNSPLHF
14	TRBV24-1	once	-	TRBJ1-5	TGTGCCACCAGTTTATACAGGGTGAATCAGCCCCAGCATTTT	CATSLYRVNQPQHF
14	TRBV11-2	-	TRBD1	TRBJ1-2	TGTGCCAGCAGCTTAGGGGGACAGGGGGATGGCTACACCTTC	CASSLGGQGDGYTF
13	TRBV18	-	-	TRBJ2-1	TGTGCCAGCTCACCACTCGGTTGGAATGAGCAGTTCTTC	CASSPLGWNEQFF
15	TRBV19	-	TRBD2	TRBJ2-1	TGTGCCAGTTCAACCACTAGCGGGCCATACAATGAGCAGTTCTTC	CASSTTSGPYNEQFF
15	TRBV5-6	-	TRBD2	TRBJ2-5	TGTGCCAGCAGCTTGGGGGGAGGGGCGCAAGAGACCCAGTACTTC	CASSLGGGAQETQYF
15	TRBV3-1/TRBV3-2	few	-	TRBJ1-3	TGTGCCAGCAGCCAAATGCTAAGCTCTGGAAACACCATATATTTT	CASSQMLSSGNTIYF